The present T cell receptor (beta chain) was sequenced within a study of cytomegalovirus exposure and HLA in healthy donors. The study's findings and limits: An analysis that came later showed most CMV-associated TCR beta chains appearing HLA-restricted. Later work found that TCR association rates differed between HLA loci; DRB1 had the most and HLA-C the fewest.

As concerns this clone: Antigen specificity is unknown.

The PCR employed 60 Vbeta primers together with 13 Jbeta primers. This table comes from immunoSEQ multiplex PCR, and its TCRdb copy is limited to in-frame clones, with some not included. The sample has hundreds of thousands of clones; over 80% are singletons. V was pared by 7 bases and J by 6 bases, with 13 bases between. Germline loops: CDR1 DFQATT, CDR2 SNEGSKA (reference sequence). The CDR3 totals 11 residues. The V gene is TRBV20-1, the J gene TRBJ2-7; D might be TRBD2 (7 bases). This receptor was identified in a boy between 2 and 10 years old in good health and CMV-seronegative. What was sequenced was PBMCs. This CDR3 is CSVGGDGEQYF. DNA for the CDR3: TGCAGTGTAGGGGGGGATGGCGAGCAGTACTTC.